The T cell receptor beta chain described here comes from a study of human T cells and chemical hapten exposure. Regarding the study as a whole: Versus controls, significantly more large CDR3 similarity clusters arose from expanded TCRs.

The germline gives CDR1 MNHEY, CDR2 SMNVEV (reference sequence). V shed 4 bases and J shed 2 bases, with 1 base lying between them. This CDR3 comprises 11 residues. As for this clonotype: Its cognate antigen is unknown.

Time point noted: patch test 2, 6 weeks after DPC sensitization. Treatment meaning: therapeutic diphenylcyclopropenone sensitization with weekly scalp DPC. One entry per CDR3 protein, called by TCRdb with MiXCR from the RACE reads. Seen here are around 82,000 distinct CDR3 sequences, approximately 7% observed once, and the top ten hold about 1.5%. The sample here was whole blood, taken in connection with sensitization to the hapten diphenylcyclopropenone (DPC). V and J are TRBV27 and TRBJ2-3; the D is unclear. The clonotype originates from a woman aged 25-40 years with alopecia areata. Some clones in this sample may be carry-over from other donors' samples. CDR3 coding DNA: TGTGCCAGCAGTTCCACAGATACGCAGTATTTT. Amino acids: CASSSTDTQYF.